This entry is about one T cell receptor (beta chain). The antigen remains undetermined. Time point denoted: week 23, last vaccination. The investigators gave 300 ug of mutant IDH1 20-mer peptide in each vaccine dose, together with topical imiquimod. Germline values: CDR1 SGHAT, CDR2 FQNNGV. The CDR3 contains 12 residues. Trimming took off 8 bases at V and 2 bases at J, with 10 bases between the two ends. This sample was included in a study of a mutant IDH1 vaccine in newly diagnosed glioma. Study background: Patients previously underwent radiotherapy, temozolomide, or both, and most underwent both.

Sequencing was performed with immunoSEQ multiplex PCR; in TCRdb, only in-frame clones are kept and a portion is missing. Of approximately 60,000 clones listed, 80% to 90% are singletons. Study conclusions and caveats: No link was apparently found between pseudoprogression and changes in top peripheral T cell clonotypes.

The source of this sequence is a man under 40 with glioma. The rearrangement joins TRBV11-2 to TRBJ2-7; TRBD1 might be the D (6 bases). The starting material was PBMCs, obtained from a glioma patient whose treatment included an IDH1 peptide vaccine. CDR3 in amino acids: CASRGQTYEQYF. The CDR3 nucleotides read TGTGCCAGCCGTGGACAGACCTACGAGCAGTACTTC.